The present T cell receptor beta chain was sequenced within a study of blood T cell repertoires in COVID-19. Turning to the study itself: Material from acute and convalescent COVID-19 was sourced from the United States, Italy and Spain. PBMCs, B-cell-depleted T cells, or T cells were the source of the cDNA or gDNA that made up the material.

Libraries were prepared by immunoSEQ multiplex PCR; TCRdb keeps only in-frame clonotypes and omits some of them. The repertoire consists of around 70,000 clones, with 90% occurring once and the leading ten covering 1.4% to 1.5%. Germline V CDR1 and CDR2: SGHRS, YFSETQ. The CDR3 totals 14 residues. V shed 3 bases and J 3 bases; nucleotides not matched to a gene: 5. Sequenced: peripheral blood. The source of this sequence is a man aged 45 to 65 with acute or convalescent COVID-19. The chain carries TRBV5-1 and TRBJ2-5; 7 nucleotides match TRBD1. This chain's CDR3 is CASSSDRAEETQYF. CDR3 sequence (DNA): TGCGCCAGCAGCTCTGACAGGGCCGAAGAGACCCAGTACTTC.